This entry lists 20 T cell receptor beta chains sequenced from one sample in a study of early T cells in non-severe SARS-CoV-2 infection (TCRdb year 2021). Receptors were amplified or captured by 5' RACE. The sequencing machine was a NextSeq 500. The public reads were reprocessed in TCRdb via fastp at Q25 and MiXCR, keeping in-frame beta chains. Rows merge per CDR3 protein into single entries with the most common DNA and genes. This sample is represented by more than 70,000 distinct CDR3 sequences; roughly 10% of them were singletons. The ten largest make up 9.5% to 15% of the sample. Sequencing used whole blood, obtained at baseline. These receptors originate from an adult who was a healthcare worker with PCR-confirmed SARS-CoV-2 infection or an uninfected control (not recorded which).

This chain uses TRBV20-1 with TRBJ2-3; TRBD1 aligns across 9 bases. The CDR3 extends over 14 amino acids. Germline V gives CDR1 DFQATT, CDR2 SNEGSKA (reference sequence). V gave up 6 bases and J gave up 3 bases; unmatched junction bases: 7. CDR3 nucleotide sequence: TGCAGTGCCCCGGGACAGGGAGAGACAGATACGCAGTATTTT. Translation gives CSAPGQGETDTQYF.

V is TRBV11-2 and J is TRBJ1-1; maybe TRBD1 (6 bases). Germline loops: CDR1 SGHAT, CDR2 FQNNGV. Trimming removed 5 bases at V and 4 bases at J, with 20 bases between. The CDR3 sequence is 16 residues long. CDR3 protein: CASSPLTGRGSTEAFF. Written as DNA, the CDR3 is TGTGCCAGCAGCCCTCTCACGGGCAGGGGAAGCACTGAAGCTTTCTTT.

The chain recombines TRBV12-3 or TRBV12-4 with TRBJ2-7, with D perhaps matching TRBD2 (6 bases). CDR3 length: 14 residues. Trimming removed 0 bases from V and 2 bases from J, with 8 bases in between. This CDR3 is CASSLADYTYEQYF. As DNA, the CDR3 is TGTGCCAGCAGTTTAGCGGACTACACCTACGAGCAGTACTTC.

This clonotype was counted between two and nine times. V and J are TRBV29-1 and TRBJ1-4; the D is unclear. With 4 bases removed from V and 7 bases from J, the gap between germline ends came to 13 bases. In germline, CDR1 is SQVTM, CDR2 ANQGSEA. The CDR3 sequence is 13 residues long. Here the CDR3 DNA reads TGCAGCGTTGGGACCGTAAGTTCTGAAAAACTGTTTTTT. Protein sequence: CSVGTVSSEKLFF.

This clonotype occurred many times. This chain uses TRBV20-1 with TRBJ2-1; possible D gene TRBD1, 6 bases. This CDR3 is 13 amino acids long. V lost 6 bases and J 2 bases, leaving 11 bases between the germline ends. In germline, CDR1 is DFQATT, CDR2 SNEGSKA (reference sequence). The CDR3 sequence: CSAEGEAYNEQFF. CDR3 nucleotides: TGCAGTGCCGAGGGGGAAGCCTACAATGAGCAGTTCTTC.

The CDR3 is CASSRQDRANYGYTF. The CDR3 coding sequence is TGTGCCAGCAGTCGACAAGACAGGGCTAACTATGGCTACACCTTC. The chain links TRBV3-1 to TRBJ1-2; 7 bases map to TRBD1. This CDR3 is built from 15 residues. Germline V gene lookup returns CDR1 LGHDT and CDR2 YNNKEL (reference sequence). V was pared by 6 bases and J by 0 bases, with 7 bases of the junction left unmatched.

This clonotype was counted many times. V and J are TRBV13 and TRBJ2-1; no clear D gene. V was pared by 4 bases and J by 9 bases, with 7 bases between. Germline V gene sequence: CDR1 PRHDT, CDR2 FYEKMQ (reference sequence). The CDR3 is 11 amino acids. The chain's CDR3 is CASSSKAEQFF. The CDR3 region has the DNA TGTGCCAGCAGCTCAAAGGCTGAGCAGTTCTTC. The full variable domain, its missing parts supplied by reference TRBV13 and TRBJ2-1, is AAGVIQSPRHLIKEKRETATLKCYPIPRHDTVYWYQQGPGQDPQFLISFYEKMQSDKGSIPDRFSAQQFSDYHSELNMSSLELGDSALYFCASSSKAEQFFGPGTRLTVL.

The sample holds a few counts of this clonotype. This chain uses TRBV5-1 with TRBJ1-2; 10 bases are a match to TRBD1. The CDR3 runs 13 residues. J was trimmed by 6 bases and V by 2 bases; bases with no gene match: 1. The V gene's germline CDR1 is SGHRS and CDR2 YFSETQ. CDR3 amino acids: CASSFDRGHGYTF. The CDR3 coding sequence is TGCGCCAGCAGCTTCGACAGGGGGCATGGCTACACCTTC.

V and J are TRBV7-2 and TRBJ1-5; 7 bases fit TRBD1. From germline, CDR1 is SGHTA and CDR2 FQGNSA. This CDR3 has 15 amino acids. V was clipped by 5 bases and J by 6 bases; unmatched bases: 10. CDR3 protein: CASSRRQGLSQPQHF. In DNA form, the CDR3 reads TGTGCCAGCAGCCGACGACAGGGCCTGAGTCAGCCCCAGCATTTT.

This clonotype was detected ten times or more. The chain employs TRBV7-9 and TRBJ2-2; the D call may be TRBD1 or TRBD2 (6 bases each). Trimming left V 3 bases short and J 8 bases short, with 16 bases between. Germline CDR1 and CDR2: SEHNR and FQNEAQ (reference sequence). CDR3 length equals 15 residues. CDR3 in amino acids: CASSLHREARGELFF. Here the CDR3 DNA reads TGTGCCAGCAGCTTGCACAGGGAGGCACGTGGGGAGCTGTTTTTT. Full variable domain (rest looked up from reference TRBV7-9 and TRBJ2-2): DTGVSQNPRHKITKRGQNVTFRCDPISEHNRLYWYRQTLGQGPEFLTYFQNEAQLEKSRLLSDRFSAERPKGSFSTLEIQRTEQGDSAMYLCASSLHREARGELFFGEGSRLTVL.

The table lists this clonotype with a few counts. CDR3 DNA sequence: TGTGCCAGCAGTCGCCAGGCAGGGACGAAAGCTTTCTTT. Its protein is CASSRQAGTKAFF. V usage is TRBV12-3 or TRBV12-4 and J usage is TRBJ1-1, with a weak D call TRBD1 (5 bases). V lost 5 bases, J lost 9 bases, and 16 bases lay in between. CDR3 size: 13 residues.

V gene TRBV29-1 combines with J gene TRBJ1-2; 8 positions agree with TRBD1. Germline trimming cut 7 bases from V and 7 bases from J; bases unmatched to any gene: 17. Germline lookup yields CDR1 SQVTM and CDR2 ANQGSEA. The CDR3 is 15 residues long. CDR3 in amino acids: CSADSSTGADGGYTF. The CDR3 DNA reads TGCAGCGCCGACTCCTCGACAGGGGCGGATGGTGGCTACACCTTC. Complete variable domain (other parts from reference TRBV29-1 and TRBJ1-2): SAVISQKPSRDICQRGTSLTIQCQVDSQVTMMFWYRQQPGQSLTLIATANQGSEATYESGFVIDKFPISRPNLTFSTLTVSNMSPEDSSIYLCSADSSTGADGGYTFGSGTRLTVV.

This clonotype has a count of ten or more. The rearrangement uses TRBV10-3 and TRBJ2-2; D possibly corresponds to TRBD1 (5 bases). Germline V lookup: CDR1 ENHRY, CDR2 SYGVKD. The V end lost 8 bases, the J end lost 0 bases, and 16 bases lay between the germline ends. The CDR3 consists of 16 residues. This CDR3 is CAIPPPGKTNTGELFF. The DNA of the CDR3 is TGTGCCATCCCCCCTCCAGGGAAAACGAACACCGGGGAGCTGTTTTTT.

The chain joins TRBV3-1 to TRBJ2-5, with 12 bases lining up with TRBD1. The CDR3 loop spans 16 amino acids. CDR1 is LGHDT and CDR2 is YNNKEL in the germline V gene (reference sequence). Unmatched junction bases numbered 5, after V lost 1 base and J lost 5 bases. In nucleotides, the CDR3 is TGTGCCAGCAGCCAAGCGGGACAGGGGGCGCGGGAGACCCAGTACTTC. Encoded protein: CASSQAGQGARETQYF.

The chain carries TRBV6-5 and TRBJ1-1, with D maybe TRBD1 (5 bases). Trimming took off 6 bases at V and 2 bases at J, with 13 bases between the two ends. The CDR3 has 14 residues. Germline values: CDR1 MNHEY, CDR2 SVGAGI. The CDR3 here is CASSTDGGNTEAFF. CDR3 coding DNA: TGTGCCAGCAGCACGGACGGGGGAAACACTGAAGCTTTCTTT.

This clonotype appeared many times. The V gene is TRBV7-2, the J gene TRBJ1-2; tentatively, D is TRBD1 (6 bases). The V end was cut by 2 bases, the J end by 4 bases, with 11 bases between. Germline values: CDR1 SGHTA, CDR2 FQGNSA. CDR3 length equals 14 residues. The CDR3 loop reads CASSLWDTVYGYTF. The CDR3 DNA reads TGTGCCAGCAGCTTATGGGACACGGTCTATGGCTACACCTTC.

This clonotype was detected a few times. V gene TRBV6-2 or TRBV6-3 combines with J gene TRBJ1-1, with a tentative D call TRBD1 (5 bases). The CDR3 runs to 15 residues. Germline V gene lookup returns CDR1 MNHEY and CDR2 SVGEGT. V lost 2 bases and J 2 bases, leaving 12 bases between the germline ends. In DNA, the CDR3 is TGTGCCAGCAGTTACGCCAGGGAACTCAACACTGAAGCTTTCTTT. Its protein is CASSYARELNTEAFF.

A few counts support this clonotype. The genes are TRBV2 and TRBJ2-2; D is unresolved. Germline V lookup: CDR1 SNHLY, CDR2 FYNNEI. The CDR3 contains 14 residues. Between the trimmed V and J ends, which lost 5 bases and 1 base, there was a span of 8 bases. The CDR3 nucleotides read TGTGCCAGCAGTAGTAAGGGGAACACCGGGGAGCTGTTTTTT. Protein product: CASSSKGNTGELFF.

This clonotype came up a few times. The genes are TRBV28 and TRBJ1-6; D uncertain. Trimming took 8 bases from V and 3 from J, leaving 20 bases between them. The CDR3 spans 17 residues. CDR1 is MDHEN, CDR2 SYDVKM, per germline. CDR3 sequence reads: CASGPTPSRSYNSPLHF. DNA of the CDR3: TGTGCCAGCGGCCCCACCCCCAGCCGGAGCTATAATTCACCCCTCCACTTT. Based on the CDR3 plus reference TRBV28 and TRBJ1-6, the full variable domain is DVKVTQSSRYLVKRTGEKVFLECVQDMDHENMFWYRQDPGLGLRLIYFSYDVKMKEKGDIPEGYSVSREKKERFSLILESASTNQTSMYLCASGPTPSRSYNSPLHFGNGTRLTVT.

The chain recombines TRBV29-1 with TRBJ2-1; TRBD2 agrees at 9 bases. CDR3 length equals 14 residues. Germline CDR1 SQVTM, CDR2 ANQGSEA. After removal of 6 bases from V and 5 bases from J, the junction contained 8 bases not matched to a gene. The CDR3 nucleotides read TGCAGCGTCTCCCCTAGCGGGGTAGACAATGAGCAGTTCTTC. Translation: CSVSPSGVDNEQFF.